The 26 T cell receptor beta chains listed next were all sequenced from one sample in a study of graft-versus-host responses after intestinal transplantation. Profiled with immunoSEQ multiplex PCR; TCRdb holds only in-frame clones, not every one. This table has 90,000 to 130,000 clones, just over 90% appearing once. Their recognized antigens are unknown. The sample was unstimulated CD4+ T cells sorted from spleen or lymph node cells, taken before transplant. The receptors come from a human donor who was the organ donor for an intestinal transplant.

V and J are TRBV30 and TRBJ2-7; the match to TRBD2 covers 12 bases. Looked up from germline, CDR1 is GTSNPN and CDR2 is SVGIG (reference sequence). This CDR3 contains 13 residues. V trimming: 4 bases; J trimming: 5 bases; junction bases outside the gene matches: 3. CDR3 coding DNA: TGTGCCTGGACACTAGCGGGAGGTCACGAGCAGTACTTC. Translating it yields CAWTLAGGHEQYF.

J is TRBJ2-7 and V is TRBV6-5; 8 nucleotides line up with TRBD2. The V and J ends lost 11 bases and 2 bases, in that order; junction bases with no gene match: 11. CDR3 length: 14 residues. Germline CDR1 is MNHEY and CDR2 is SVGAGI. The CDR3 DNA reads TGTGCCTCCCGGGATAGCGGGATAACCTACGAGCAGTACTTC. This sequence encodes CASRDSGITYEQYF.

The chain combines TRBV7-9 with TRBJ1-2; 9 positions agree with TRBD1. V gave up 2 bases and J gave up 5 bases; unmatched junction bases: 6. The CDR3 is 15 residues long. Germline loops: CDR1 SEHNR, CDR2 FQNEAQ (reference sequence). The CDR3 reads CASSLSGTGLYGYTF. As DNA, the CDR3 is TGTGCCAGCAGCTTATCCGGGACAGGGTTATATGGCTACACCTTC.

The sample holds one count of this clone. This chain connects TRBV5-1 to TRBJ2-2, with 13 bases that match TRBD2. The V and J ends lost 1 base and 3 bases, in that order; junction bases with no gene match: 6. This CDR3 is built from 18 residues. CDR1 is SGHRS and CDR2 is YFSETQ in the germline V gene. CDR3 bases: TGCGCCAGCAGCTTGAAGACTAGCGGGAGGACCTACACCGGGGAGCTGTTTTTT. Amino acids: CASSLKTSGRTYTGELFF. Filled out from reference TRBV5-1 and TRBJ2-2, the complete variable domain reads KAGVTQTPRYLIKTRGQQVTLSCSPISGHRSVSWYQQTPGQGLQFLFEYFSETQRNKGNFPGRFSGRQFSNSRSEMNVSTLELGDSALYLCASSLKTSGRTYTGELFFGEGSRLTVL.

The chain links TRBV4-3 to TRBJ2-7; TRBD2 might be the D (6 bases). Trimming took 0 bases from V and 5 from J, leaving 20 bases between them. CDR1 is LGHNA, CDR2 YSLEER, per germline. The CDR3 contains 17 residues. CDR3 in DNA: TGCGCCAGCAGCCAAGACCCCGGGACTCTCTTTGGGAACGAGCAGTACTTC. Protein sequence: CASSQDPGTLFGNEQYF.

This chain links TRBV5-1 with TRBJ2-1, with 7 positions matching TRBD2. In germline, CDR1 is SGHRS, CDR2 YFSETQ. The CDR3 is 13 residues long. J was trimmed by 3 bases and V by 3 bases; bases with no gene match: 0. The DNA of the CDR3 is TGCGCCAGCAGCTGGACTAGCTACAATGAGCAGTTCTTC. Its protein product is CASSWTSYNEQFF. Drawing the rest from reference TRBV5-1 and TRBJ2-1, the complete variable domain is KAGVTQTPRYLIKTRGQQVTLSCSPISGHRSVSWYQQTPGQGLQFLFEYFSETQRNKGNFPGRFSGRQFSNSRSEMNVSTLELGDSALYLCASSWTSYNEQFFGPGTRLTVL.

The chain recombines TRBV2 with TRBJ2-7; 12 nucleotides agree with TRBD2. Germline trimming cut 6 bases from V and 5 bases from J; bases unmatched to any gene: 8. The CDR3 sequence is 15 residues long. The germline gives CDR1 SNHLY, CDR2 FYNNEI. CDR3 loop: CASRATSGSYHEQYF. In nucleotides, the CDR3 is TGTGCCAGCAGGGCGACTAGCGGGAGTTACCACGAGCAGTACTTC.

This clone was counted once. V and J are TRBV28 and TRBJ2-7; D remains unclear. The CDR3 contains 13 residues. Germline V CDR1 and CDR2: MDHEN, SYDVKM. Trimming shortened V by 2 bases and J by 4 bases, and 9 bases separated the two germline ends. The CDR3 sequence: CASSLNPSYEQYF. The DNA of the CDR3 is TGTGCCAGCAGTTTAAACCCCTCTTACGAGCAGTACTTC.

The rearrangement joins TRBV7-3 to TRBJ1-5; the match to TRBD1 covers 7 bases. The germline V gene encodes CDR1 SGHTA and CDR2 FQGTGA. After removal of 5 bases from V and 3 bases from J, the junction contained 4 bases not matched to a gene. The CDR3 length is 14 residues. CDR3 in amino acids: CASSPTGFNQPQHF. CDR3 in DNA: TGTGCCAGCAGCCCGACAGGGTTCAATCAGCCCCAGCATTTT.

This chain uses TRBV7-2 with TRBJ2-7, with TRBD2 matching over 14 bases. The CDR3 has 15 amino acids. V lost 8 bases and J lost 0; bases outside the gene matches: 3. The germline V gene has CDR1 SGHTA and CDR2 FQGNSA. The CDR3 coding sequence is TGTGCCAGCGGGACTAGCGGGAGATACTCCTACGAGCAGTACTTC. Translated, it gives CASGTSGRYSYEQYF.

The chain links TRBV28 to TRBJ2-3; weak D call: TRBD1 (6 bases). V was shortened by 6 bases and J by 1 base, with 17 bases between the two germline ends. The CDR3 has 16 residues. The V gene's germline CDR1 is MDHEN and CDR2 SYDVKM. The CDR3 loop is CASRPATGGGTDTQYF. CDR3 DNA: TGTGCCAGCAGACCGGCGACAGGTGGAGGCACAGATACGCAGTATTTT. The full variable domain, with the rest looked up from reference TRBV28 and TRBJ2-3, is DVKVTQSSRYLVKRTGEKVFLECVQDMDHENMFWYRQDPGLGLRLIYFSYDVKMKEKGDIPEGYSVSREKKERFSLILESASTNQTSMYLCASRPATGGGTDTQYFGPGTRLTVL.

This sequence joins TRBV16 and TRBJ1-2, with a tentative D call TRBD1 (5 bases). This CDR3 is 14 amino acids long. Trimming stripped 4 bases from V and 2 bases from J, with 11 bases between. Germline V lookup: CDR1 KGHSY, CDR2 FQNENV. The CDR3 region has the DNA TGTGCCAGCAGCCCAAGGGACCGAAACTATGGCTACACCTTC. Translation gives CASSPRDRNYGYTF.

This sequence joins TRBV7-9 and TRBJ2-1; the D gene is possibly TRBD2 (6 bases). Germline assignment: CDR1 SEHNR and CDR2 FQNEAQ (reference sequence). The length of the CDR3 is 15 residues. The V end lost 5 bases, the J end lost 5 bases, and 16 bases lay between the germline ends. CDR3 loop: CASSPRGTQDNEQFF. CDR3 nucleotide sequence: TGTGCCAGCAGCCCTCGCGGGACCCAGGACAATGAGCAGTTCTTC.

The chain is built from TRBV7-2 and TRBJ2-5; 11 bases are a match to TRBD2. V lost 5 bases and J lost 5; bases outside the gene matches: 7. CDR3 size: 15 residues. Per germline, CDR1 SGHTA and CDR2 FQGNSA. Written as DNA, the CDR3 is TGTGCCAGCAGCCCCAGACTAGCGGGATGGGAGACCCAGTACTTC. It specifies CASSPRLAGWETQYF.

The gene calls are TRBV10-3 and TRBJ2-1; 9 nucleotides align to TRBD1. V lost 6 bases to trimming and J lost 10 bases; unmatched junction nucleotides: 10. This CDR3 has 14 residues. Germline CDR1 and CDR2: ENHRY and SYGVKD. The CDR3 DNA sequence: TGTGCCATCAGCGAATGGACAGGGGAAGGAGAGCAGTTCTTC. Residues: CAISEWTGEGEQFF.

The rearrangement joins TRBV4-2 to TRBJ1-2, with D unclear. The CDR3 runs 13 residues. The germline V gene has CDR1 LGHNA and CDR2 YNFKEQ. Trimming cost V 1 base and J 4 bases, with 7 bases left between them. The CDR3 DNA follows: TGTGCCAGCAGCCAAGTACTTTTCTATGGCTACACCTTC. Protein: CASSQVLFYGYTF.

This chain links TRBV5-1 with TRBJ2-7; D perhaps matches TRBD1 (7 bases). This CDR3 contains 15 residues. Germline values: CDR1 SGHRS, CDR2 YFSETQ. The germline V and J ends were trimmed by 7 bases and 7 bases, with 24 bases remaining between them. The CDR3, as DNA: TGCGCCAGCGGGAGGACAGGCTTGGTTCCTGGGGAGCAGTACTTC. Its translation: CASGRTGLVPGEQYF.

In this sample, this clone turned up a few times. This rearrangement joins TRBV5-1 to TRBJ1-5, with D possibly being TRBD1 (5 bases). V lost 4 bases and J 5 bases, leaving 10 bases between the germline ends. Germline V gene lookup returns CDR1 SGHRS and CDR2 YFSETQ. This CDR3 has 13 amino acids. The DNA for the CDR3 is TGCGCCAGCAGCGCGGGGGGGGATCAGCCCCAGCATTTT. This sequence encodes CASSAGGDQPQHF.

The count of this clone is one. This chain joins TRBV5-1 and TRBJ1-2; no clear D. The CDR3 loop spans 14 amino acids. Germline V gives CDR1 SGHRS, CDR2 YFSETQ. Trimming cost V 0 bases and J 1 base, with 7 bases left between them. DNA for the CDR3: TGCGCCAGCAGCTTGGCCCGGGATAACTATGGCTACACCTTC. This sequence encodes CASSLARDNYGYTF.

Note on this clone: Other DNA sequences from this sample encode an identical CDR3 as well. The chain links TRBV29-1 to TRBJ2-5; D may be TRBD1 (6 bases). The CDR3 sequence is 12 residues long. Between the trimmed V and J ends, which lost 3 bases and 2 bases, there was a span of 7 bases. Germline V lookup: CDR1 SQVTM, CDR2 ANQGSEA. The CDR3 protein is CSVERGQETQYF. CDR3 nucleotide sequence: TGCAGCGTTGAGAGGGGGCAAGAGACCCAGTACTTC.

The chain employs TRBV29-1 and TRBJ2-7; TRBD1 aligns across 9 bases. The CDR3 is 13 residues long. V lost 4 bases and J lost 2; bases outside the gene matches: 3. In germline, CDR1 is SQVTM, CDR2 ANQGSEA. In DNA form, the CDR3 reads TGCAGCGTTGTACAGGGGGCTACCTACGAGCAGTACTTC. It yields the protein CSVVQGATYEQYF.

The chain uses TRBV6-1 and TRBJ2-7, with 10 bases lining up with TRBD2. CDR1 and CDR2 (germline): MNHNS, SASEGT. The CDR3 covers 15 residues. V gave up 5 bases and J gave up 2 bases; unmatched junction bases: 6. The CDR3 region has the DNA TGTGCCAGCAGTCTACTAGCGGGATCCCCCTACGAGCAGTACTTC. It encodes CASSLLAGSPYEQYF.

The chain recombines TRBV7-9 with TRBJ1-2; weak D call: TRBD1 (5 bases). With 8 bases removed from V and 3 bases from J, the gap between germline ends came to 16 bases. From germline, CDR1 is SEHNR and CDR2 FQNEAQ (reference sequence). The CDR3 runs 14 residues. CDR3 region: CASSELGTDYGYTF. In DNA, the CDR3 is TGTGCCAGCTCAGAATTGGGGACGGACTATGGCTACACCTTC.

The rearrangement joins TRBV2 to TRBJ2-3; 8 positions agree with TRBD1. CDR1 and CDR2 from the germline V gene are SNHLY and FYNNEI. V trimming: 2 bases; J trimming: 0 bases; junction bases outside the gene matches: 1. This CDR3 is built from 15 residues. CDR3 in amino acids: CASSERQGSTDTQYF. CDR3 nucleotide sequence: TGTGCCAGCAGTGAAAGACAGGGGAGCACAGATACGCAGTATTTT.

V is TRBV29-1 and J is TRBJ2-5; D gene unclear. Trimming cost V 4 bases and J 10 bases, with 13 bases left between them. The germline CDR1 and CDR2 sequences are SQVTM and ANQGSEA. The CDR3 is 11 amino acids. The CDR3 coding sequence is TGCAGCGTTGTGGGATTGGGTGGCCAGTACTTC. It translates to CSVVGLGGQYF.

V usage is TRBV4-2 and J usage is TRBJ2-2; D is ambiguous. The V and J ends lost 0 bases and 0 bases respectively, with 14 bases between them. CDR3 length: 18 residues. Germline V gene sequence: CDR1 LGHNA, CDR2 YNFKEQ. The CDR3 spells CASSQEAPRWANTGELFF. CDR3 DNA: TGTGCCAGCAGCCAAGAGGCCCCGAGGTGGGCGAACACCGGGGAGCTGTTTTTT.